The clone carrying this TCR beta chain was seen ten or more times. These data belong to a study of T cell repertoires in cytomegalovirus infection. Study as a whole: An indication of both CMV infection and matching HLA type came from public TCR beta signatures.

The CDR3 totals 14 residues. Germline lookup yields CDR1 LNHDA and CDR2 SQIVND (reference sequence). Trimming cost V 9 bases and J 4 bases; bases outside gene matches: 5. Each CDR3 protein is one row after TCRdb ran MiXCR on the reads. The data show 310,000 or so distinct CDR3 sequences, about 9.1% seen once. The chain joins TRBV19 to TRBJ2-3; 12 bases align to TRBD2. The clonotype was recovered from a human donor in good health (CMV status not recorded). Some clones in this sample may be carry-over from other donors' samples. The sample was PBMCs. CDR3 protein: CASSSGGAPDTQYF. The CDR3 nucleotides are TGTGCCAGCTCTAGCGGGGGGGCCCCAGATACGCAGTATTTT.